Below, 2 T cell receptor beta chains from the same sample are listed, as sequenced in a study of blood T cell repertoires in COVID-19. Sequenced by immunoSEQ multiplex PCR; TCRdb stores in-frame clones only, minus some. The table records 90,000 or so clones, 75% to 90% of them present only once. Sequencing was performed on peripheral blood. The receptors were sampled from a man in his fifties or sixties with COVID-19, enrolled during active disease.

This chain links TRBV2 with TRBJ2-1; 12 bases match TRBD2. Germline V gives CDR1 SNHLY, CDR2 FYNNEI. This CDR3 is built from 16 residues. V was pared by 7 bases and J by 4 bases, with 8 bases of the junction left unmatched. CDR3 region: CASIPETSGSYNEQFF. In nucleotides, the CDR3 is TGTGCCAGCATCCCGGAGACTAGCGGGAGTTACAATGAGCAGTTCTTC. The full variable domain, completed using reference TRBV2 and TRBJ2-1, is EPEVTQTPSHQVTQMGQEVILRCVPISNHLYFYWYRQILGQKVEFLVSFYNNEISEKSEIFDDQFSVERPDGSNFTLKIRSTKLEDSAMYFCASIPETSGSYNEQFFGPGTRLTVL.

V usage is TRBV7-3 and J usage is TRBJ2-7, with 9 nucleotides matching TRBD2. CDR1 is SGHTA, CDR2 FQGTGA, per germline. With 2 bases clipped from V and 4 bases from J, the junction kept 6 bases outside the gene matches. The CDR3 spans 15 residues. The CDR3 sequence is CASSLEAGGRYEQYF. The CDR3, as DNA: TGTGCCAGCAGCTTAGAAGCGGGAGGTCGGTACGAGCAGTACTTC.